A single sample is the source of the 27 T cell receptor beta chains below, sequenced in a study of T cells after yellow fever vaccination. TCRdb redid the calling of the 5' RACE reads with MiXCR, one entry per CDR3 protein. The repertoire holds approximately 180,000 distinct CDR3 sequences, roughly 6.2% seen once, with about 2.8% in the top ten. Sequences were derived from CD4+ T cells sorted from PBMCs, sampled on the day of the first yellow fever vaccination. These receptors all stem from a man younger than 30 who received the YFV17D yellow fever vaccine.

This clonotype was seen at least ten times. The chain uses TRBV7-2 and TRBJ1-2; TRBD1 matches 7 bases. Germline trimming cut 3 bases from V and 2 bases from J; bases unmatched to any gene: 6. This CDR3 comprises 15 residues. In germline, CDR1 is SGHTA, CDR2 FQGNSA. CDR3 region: CASSFPTGNNYGYTF. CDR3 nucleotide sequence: TGTGCCAGCAGCTTCCCGACAGGGAACAACTATGGCTACACCTTC.

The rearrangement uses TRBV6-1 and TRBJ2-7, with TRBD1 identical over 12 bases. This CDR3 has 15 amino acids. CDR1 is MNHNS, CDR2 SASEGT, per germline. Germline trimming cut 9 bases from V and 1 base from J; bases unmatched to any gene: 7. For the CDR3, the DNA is TGTGCCAGGACTCGGGACAGGGGGCCATCCTACGAGCAGTACGTC. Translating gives CARTRDRGPSYEQYV.

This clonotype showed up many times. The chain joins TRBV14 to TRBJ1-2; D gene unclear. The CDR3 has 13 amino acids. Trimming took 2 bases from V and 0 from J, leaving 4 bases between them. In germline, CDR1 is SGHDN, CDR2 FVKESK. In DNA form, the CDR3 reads TGTGCCAGCAGCCAACAGGCTAACTATGGCTACACCTTC. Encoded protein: CASSQQANYGYTF.

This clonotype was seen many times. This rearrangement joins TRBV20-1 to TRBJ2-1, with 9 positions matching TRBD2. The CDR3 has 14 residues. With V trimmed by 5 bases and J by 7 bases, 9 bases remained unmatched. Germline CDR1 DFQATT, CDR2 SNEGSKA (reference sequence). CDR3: CSAPGTSFGNEQFF. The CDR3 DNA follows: TGCAGTGCTCCCGGGACTAGCTTCGGGAATGAGCAGTTCTTC.

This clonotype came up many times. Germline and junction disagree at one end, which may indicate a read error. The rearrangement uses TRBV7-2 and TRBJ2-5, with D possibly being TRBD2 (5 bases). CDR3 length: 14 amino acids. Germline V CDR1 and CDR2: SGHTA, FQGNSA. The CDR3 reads CASSVARTQETQYF. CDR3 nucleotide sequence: TGTGCCAGCAGCGTAGCGAGAACCCAAGAGACCCAGTACTTC.

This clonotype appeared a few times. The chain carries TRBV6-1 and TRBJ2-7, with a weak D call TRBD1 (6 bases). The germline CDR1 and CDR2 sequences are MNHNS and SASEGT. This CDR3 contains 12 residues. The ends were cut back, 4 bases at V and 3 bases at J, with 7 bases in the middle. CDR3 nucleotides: TGTGCCAGCAGTGGACAGGACTACGAGCAGTACGTC. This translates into CASSGQDYEQYV.

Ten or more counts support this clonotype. CDR3 in amino acids: CASSPRLGPEAFF. DNA of the CDR3: TGTGCCAGCAGCCCCCGACTGGGACCTGAAGCTTTCTTT. The chain carries TRBV3-1 and TRBJ1-1; TRBD1 might be the D (5 bases). This CDR3 comprises 13 residues. Looked up from germline, CDR1 is LGHDT and CDR2 is YNNKEL (reference sequence). V dropped 4 bases and J dropped 6 bases, with 12 bases sitting between them. The variable domain in full, with the rest retrieved from reference TRBV3-1 and TRBJ1-1, is DTAVSQTPKYLVTQMGNDKSIKCEQNLGHDTMYWYKQDSKKFLKIMFSYNNKELIINETVPNRFSPKSPDKAHLNLHINSLELGDSAVYFCASSPRLGPEAFFGQGTRLTVV.

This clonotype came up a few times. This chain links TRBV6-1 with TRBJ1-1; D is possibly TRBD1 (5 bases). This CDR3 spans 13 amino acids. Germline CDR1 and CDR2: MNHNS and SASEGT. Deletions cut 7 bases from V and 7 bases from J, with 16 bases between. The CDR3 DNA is TGTGCCAGCACCCGCGGGGGGGGAGTTGAAGCTTTCTTT. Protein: CASTRGGGVEAFF.

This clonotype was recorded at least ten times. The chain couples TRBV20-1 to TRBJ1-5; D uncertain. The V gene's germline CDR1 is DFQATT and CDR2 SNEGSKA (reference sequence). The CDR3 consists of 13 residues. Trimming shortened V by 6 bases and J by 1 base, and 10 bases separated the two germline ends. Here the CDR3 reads CSAMGGSNQPQHF. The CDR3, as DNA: TGCAGTGCCATGGGAGGAAGCAATCAGCCCCAGCATTTT.

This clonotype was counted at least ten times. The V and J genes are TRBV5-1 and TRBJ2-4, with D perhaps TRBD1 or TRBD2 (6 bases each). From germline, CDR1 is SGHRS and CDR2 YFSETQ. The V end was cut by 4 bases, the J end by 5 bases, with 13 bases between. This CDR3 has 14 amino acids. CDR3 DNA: TGCGCCAGCAGCGGGGGGACACTTCAAAACATTCAGTACTTC. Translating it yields CASSGGTLQNIQYF.

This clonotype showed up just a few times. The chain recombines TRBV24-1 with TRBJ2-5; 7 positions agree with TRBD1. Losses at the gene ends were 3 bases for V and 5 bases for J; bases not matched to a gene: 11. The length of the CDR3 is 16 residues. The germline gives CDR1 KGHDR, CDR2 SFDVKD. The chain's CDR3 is CATSDAGTAPGETQYF. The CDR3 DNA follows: TGTGCCACCAGTGATGCCGGGACAGCTCCAGGGGAGACCCAGTACTTC.

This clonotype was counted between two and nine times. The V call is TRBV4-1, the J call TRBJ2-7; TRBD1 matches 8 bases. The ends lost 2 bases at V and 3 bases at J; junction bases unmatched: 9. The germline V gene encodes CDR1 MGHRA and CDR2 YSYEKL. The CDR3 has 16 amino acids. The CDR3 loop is CASSQRAGDRNYEQYV. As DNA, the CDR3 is TGCGCCAGCAGCCAAAGAGCTGGGGACAGGAACTACGAGCAGTACGTC.

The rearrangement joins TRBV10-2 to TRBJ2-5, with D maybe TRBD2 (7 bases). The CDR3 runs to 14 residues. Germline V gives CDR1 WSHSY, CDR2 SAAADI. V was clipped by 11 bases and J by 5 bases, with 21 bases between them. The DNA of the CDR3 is TGCGCCGCAGCATGGGCGGGGGCAGAGGAGACCCAGTACTTC. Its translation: CAAAWAGAEETQYF.

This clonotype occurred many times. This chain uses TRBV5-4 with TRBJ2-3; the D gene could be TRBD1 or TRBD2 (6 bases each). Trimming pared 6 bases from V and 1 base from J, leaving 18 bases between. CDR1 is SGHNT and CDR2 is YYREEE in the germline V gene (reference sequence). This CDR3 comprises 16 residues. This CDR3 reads CASIPGAGGGTDTQYF. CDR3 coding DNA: TGTGCCAGCATCCCGGGGGCAGGAGGGGGCACAGATACGCAGTATTTT.

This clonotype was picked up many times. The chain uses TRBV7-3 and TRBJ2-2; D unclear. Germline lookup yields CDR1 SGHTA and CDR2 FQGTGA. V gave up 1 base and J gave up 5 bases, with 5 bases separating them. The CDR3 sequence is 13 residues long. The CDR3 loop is CASSLISTGELFF. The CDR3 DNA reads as TGTGCCAGCAGCTTAATCTCTACCGGGGAGCTGTTTTTT.

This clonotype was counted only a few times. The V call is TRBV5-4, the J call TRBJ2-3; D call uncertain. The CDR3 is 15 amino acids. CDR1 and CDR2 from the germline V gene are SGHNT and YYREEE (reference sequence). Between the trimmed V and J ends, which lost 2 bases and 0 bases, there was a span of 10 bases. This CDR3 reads CASSLGSASTDTQYF. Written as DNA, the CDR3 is TGTGCCAGCAGCTTAGGGTCAGCCAGCACAGATACGCAGTATTTT.

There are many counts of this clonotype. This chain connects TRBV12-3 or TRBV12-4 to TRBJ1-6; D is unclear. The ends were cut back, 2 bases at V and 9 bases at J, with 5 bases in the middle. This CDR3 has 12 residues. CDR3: CASSLQGSPLHF. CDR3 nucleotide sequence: TGTGCCAGCAGTTTACAAGGTTCACCCCTCCACTTT.

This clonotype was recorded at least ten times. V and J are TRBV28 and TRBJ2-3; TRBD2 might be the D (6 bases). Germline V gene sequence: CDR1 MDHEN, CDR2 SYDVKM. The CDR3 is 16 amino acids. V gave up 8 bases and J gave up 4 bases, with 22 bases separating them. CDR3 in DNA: TGTGCCAGCTCCCCTTGGGGCAGGGAGGAACCAGATACGCAGTATTTT. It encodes CASSPWGREEPDTQYF.

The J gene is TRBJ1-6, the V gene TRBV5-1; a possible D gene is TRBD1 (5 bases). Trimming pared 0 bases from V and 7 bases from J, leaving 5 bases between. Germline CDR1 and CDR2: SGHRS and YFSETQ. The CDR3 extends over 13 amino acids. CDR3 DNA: TGCGCCAGCAGCTTGGGACAGAATTCACCCCTCCACTTT. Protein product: CASSLGQNSPLHF.

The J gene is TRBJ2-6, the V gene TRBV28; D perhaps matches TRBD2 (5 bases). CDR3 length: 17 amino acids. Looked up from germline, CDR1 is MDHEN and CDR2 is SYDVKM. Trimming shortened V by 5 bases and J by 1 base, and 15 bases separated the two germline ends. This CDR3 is CASSPSGKGSGANVLTF. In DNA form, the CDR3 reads TGTGCCAGCAGTCCGTCGGGGAAGGGATCTGGGGCCAACGTCCTGACTTTC.

CDR3 residues: CASSYKVAYEQYF. The CDR3 coding sequence is TGTGCCAGCAGTTATAAGGTGGCCTACGAGCAGTACTTC. The rearrangement uses TRBV6-5 and TRBJ2-7, with unresolved D. Trimming removed 3 bases at V and 2 bases at J, with 8 bases between. The CDR3 runs 13 residues. Germline CDR1 MNHEY, CDR2 SVGAGI.

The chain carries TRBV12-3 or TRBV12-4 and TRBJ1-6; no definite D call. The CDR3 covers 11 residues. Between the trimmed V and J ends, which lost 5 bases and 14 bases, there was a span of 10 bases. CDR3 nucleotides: TGTGCCAGCAGTAGAAACGCTGCCCTCCACTTT. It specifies CASSRNAALHF.

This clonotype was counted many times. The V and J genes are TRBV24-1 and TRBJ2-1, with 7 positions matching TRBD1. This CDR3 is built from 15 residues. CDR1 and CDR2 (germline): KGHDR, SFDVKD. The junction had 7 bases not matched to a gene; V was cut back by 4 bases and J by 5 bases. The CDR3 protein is CATSEPTGTDNEQFF. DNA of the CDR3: TGTGCCACCAGTGAGCCTACCGGGACAGACAATGAGCAGTTCTTC.

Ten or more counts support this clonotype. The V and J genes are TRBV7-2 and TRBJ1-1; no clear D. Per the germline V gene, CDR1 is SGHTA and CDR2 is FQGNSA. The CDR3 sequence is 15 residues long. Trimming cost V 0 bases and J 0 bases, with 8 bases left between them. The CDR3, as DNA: TGTGCCAGCAGCTTAGCCGCAGGCCTGAACACTGAAGCTTTCTTT. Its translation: CASSLAAGLNTEAFF.

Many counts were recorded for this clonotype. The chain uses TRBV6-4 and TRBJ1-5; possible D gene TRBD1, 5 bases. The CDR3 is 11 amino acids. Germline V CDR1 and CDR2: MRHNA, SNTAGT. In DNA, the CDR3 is TGTGCTAGGGACGTAGGGCAGCCCCAGCATTTT. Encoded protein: CARDVGQPQHF.

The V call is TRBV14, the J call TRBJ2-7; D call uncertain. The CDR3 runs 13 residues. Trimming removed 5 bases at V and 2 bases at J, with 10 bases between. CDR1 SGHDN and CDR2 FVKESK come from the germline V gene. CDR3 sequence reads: CASSGSAAYEQYF. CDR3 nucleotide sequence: TGTGCCAGCAGCGGCAGCGCTGCCTACGAGCAGTACTTC.

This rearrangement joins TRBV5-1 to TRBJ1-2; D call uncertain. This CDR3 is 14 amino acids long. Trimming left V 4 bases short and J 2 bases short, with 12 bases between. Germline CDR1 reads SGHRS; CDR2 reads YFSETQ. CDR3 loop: CASSRMDANYGYTF. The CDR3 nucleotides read TGCGCCAGCAGCAGAATGGACGCCAACTATGGCTACACCTTC. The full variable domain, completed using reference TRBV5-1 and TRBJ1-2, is KAGVTQTPRYLIKTRGQQVTLSCSPISGHRSVSWYQQTPGQGLQFLFEYFSETQRNKGNFPGRFSGRQFSNSRSEMNVSTLELGDSALYLCASSRMDANYGYTFGSGTRLTVV.